The clone carrying this TCR beta chain turned up a few times. Germline V lookup: CDR1 MNHEY, CDR2 SMNVEV (reference sequence). The V and J ends lost 4 bases and 7 bases respectively, with 16 bases between them. The CDR3 covers 14 residues. This sample stems from a study of T cell repertoires in cytomegalovirus infection. TCRdb passed the reads through MiXCR, listing each CDR3 protein once. Of roughly 720,000 distinct CDR3 sequences listed, 35% are singletons. The receptor comes from a human donor in good health (CMV status not recorded). Some clones in this sample may be carry-over from other donors' samples. The chain employs TRBV27 and TRBJ2-5; D gene ambiguous. Source material: PBMCs. The chain's CDR3 is CASSSTPTIGTQYF. For the CDR3, the DNA is TGTGCCAGCAGTTCGACCCCCACGATCGGGACCCAGTACTTC.